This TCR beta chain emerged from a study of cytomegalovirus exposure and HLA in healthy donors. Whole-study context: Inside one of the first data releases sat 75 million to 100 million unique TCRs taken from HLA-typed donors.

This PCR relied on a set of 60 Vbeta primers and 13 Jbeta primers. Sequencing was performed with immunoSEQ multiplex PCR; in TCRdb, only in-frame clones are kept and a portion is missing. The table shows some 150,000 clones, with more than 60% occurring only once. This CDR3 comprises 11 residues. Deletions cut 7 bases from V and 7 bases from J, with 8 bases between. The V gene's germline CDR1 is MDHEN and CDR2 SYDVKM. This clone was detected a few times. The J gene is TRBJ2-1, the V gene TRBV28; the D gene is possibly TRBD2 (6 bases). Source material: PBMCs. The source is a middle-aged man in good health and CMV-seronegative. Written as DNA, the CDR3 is TGTGCCAGCATTGGGGGGAATGAGCAGTTCTTC. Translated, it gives CASIGGNEQFF. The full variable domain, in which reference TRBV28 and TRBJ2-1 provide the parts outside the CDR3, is DVKVTQSSRYLVKRTGEKVFLECVQDMDHENMFWYRQDPGLGLRLIYFSYDVKMKEKGDIPEGYSVSREKKERFSLILESASTNQTSMYLCASIGGNEQFFGPGTRLTVL.